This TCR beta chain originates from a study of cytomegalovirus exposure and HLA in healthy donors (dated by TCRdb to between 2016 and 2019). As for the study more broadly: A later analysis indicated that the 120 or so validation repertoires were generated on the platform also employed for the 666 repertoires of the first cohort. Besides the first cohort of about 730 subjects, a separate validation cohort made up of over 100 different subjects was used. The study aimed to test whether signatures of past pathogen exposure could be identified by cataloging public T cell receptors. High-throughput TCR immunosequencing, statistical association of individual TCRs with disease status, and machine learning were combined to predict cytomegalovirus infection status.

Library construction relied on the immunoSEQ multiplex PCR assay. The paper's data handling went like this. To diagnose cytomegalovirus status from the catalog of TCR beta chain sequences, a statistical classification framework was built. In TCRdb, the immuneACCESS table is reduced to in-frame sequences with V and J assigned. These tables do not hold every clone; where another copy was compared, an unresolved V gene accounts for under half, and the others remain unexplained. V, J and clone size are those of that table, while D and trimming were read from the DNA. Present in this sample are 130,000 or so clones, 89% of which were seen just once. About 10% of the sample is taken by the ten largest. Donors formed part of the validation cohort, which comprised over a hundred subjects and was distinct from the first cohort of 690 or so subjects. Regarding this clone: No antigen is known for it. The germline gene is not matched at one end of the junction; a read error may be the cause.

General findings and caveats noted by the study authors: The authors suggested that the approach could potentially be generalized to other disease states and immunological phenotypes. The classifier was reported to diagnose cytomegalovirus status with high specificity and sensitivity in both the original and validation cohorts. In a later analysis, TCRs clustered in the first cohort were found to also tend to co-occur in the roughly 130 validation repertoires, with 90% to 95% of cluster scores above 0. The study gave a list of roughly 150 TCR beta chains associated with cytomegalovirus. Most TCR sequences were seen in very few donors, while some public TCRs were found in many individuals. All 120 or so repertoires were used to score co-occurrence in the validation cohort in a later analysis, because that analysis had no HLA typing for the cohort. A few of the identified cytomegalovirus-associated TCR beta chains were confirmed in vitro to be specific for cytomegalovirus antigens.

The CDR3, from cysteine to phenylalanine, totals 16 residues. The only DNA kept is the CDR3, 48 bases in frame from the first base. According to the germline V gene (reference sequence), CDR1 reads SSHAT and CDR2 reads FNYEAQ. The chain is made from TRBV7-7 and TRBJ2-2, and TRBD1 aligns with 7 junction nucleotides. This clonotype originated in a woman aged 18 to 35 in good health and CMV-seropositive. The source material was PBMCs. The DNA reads TGTGCTAGCAGCCCGACAGGGAAACTGAACACCGGGGAGCTGTTTTTT. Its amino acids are CASSPTGKLNTGELFF.